These T cell receptor beta chains were read from a single sample in a study of T cells in Graves' hyperthyroidism and ophthalmopathy. Each CDR3 protein gets one entry after TCRdb re-called the multiplex PCR reads with MiXCR. The data contain approximately 610,000 distinct CDR3 sequences, roughly 15% of them singletons. The sample comprised blood. The receptors originated from a woman in her forties with Graves' ophthalmopathy. Both conserved end residues are part of each CDR3. Fields, in order: J gene, clone size, CDR3 length, V gene, D gene, CDR3 protein, CDR3 DNA. A D gene is named only where the DNA matches it firmly. For some rows the clone size is stated as once, few or many, or as a class when expanded; others skip it.

J: TRBJ1-1; size: many; length: 13; V: TRBV7-3; D: -; CDR3: CASSLKGGLEAFF; DNA: TGTGCCAGCAGCTTAAAGGGTGGCCTTGAAGCTTTCTTT
J: TRBJ1-5; size: few; length: 15; V: TRBV6-1; D: -; CDR3: CASRLTEISNQPQHF; DNA: TGTGCCAGCAGGCTTACAGAGATTAGCAATCAGCCCCAGCATTTT
J: TRBJ2-7; size: few; length: 15; V: TRBV28; D: -; CDR3: CASSFQGLLSYEQYF; DNA: TGTGCCAGCAGTTTTCAGGGGTTGCTCTCCTACGAGCAGTACTTC
J: TRBJ2-2; size: many; length: 14; V: TRBV7-2; D: -; CDR3: CASSLGPDTGELFF; DNA: TGTGCCAGCAGCTTAGGGCCCGACACCGGGGAGCTGTTTTTT
J: TRBJ1-2; size: many; length: 14; V: TRBV28; D: TRBD1; CDR3: CASSLPGQGDGYTF; DNA: TGTGCCAGCAGTTTACCGGGACAGGGAGACGGCTACACCTTC
J: TRBJ2-5; size: many; length: 12; V: TRBV18; D: -; CDR3: CASSDGDETQYF; DNA: TGTGCCAGCTCGGACGGCGATGAGACCCAGTACTTC
J: TRBJ1-5; size: many; length: 15; V: TRBV6-2/TRBV6-3; D: -; CDR3: CTSSYDGDSNQPQHF; DNA: TGTACCAGCAGTTACGATGGGGATAGCAATCAGCCCCAGCATTTT
J: TRBJ1-5; size: many; length: 13; V: TRBV12-3/TRBV12-4; D: -; CDR3: CASSRAENQPQHF; DNA: TGTGCCAGCAGTCGGGCGGAGAATCAGCCCCAGCATTTT
J: TRBJ2-4; size: many; length: 14; V: TRBV12-3/TRBV12-4; D: -; CDR3: CASSFSNGPAIQYF; DNA: TGTGCCAGCAGTTTTAGTAACGGGCCAGCCATTCAGTACTTC
J: TRBJ1-1; size: many; length: 15; V: TRBV28; D: -; CDR3: CASSLSGIANTEAFF; DNA: TGTGCCAGCAGTTTAAGCGGAATTGCGAACACTGAAGCTTTCTTT
J: TRBJ2-7; size: -; length: 15; V: TRBV12-3/TRBV12-4; D: TRBD1; CDR3: CASSRGTGEDYEQYF; DNA: TGTGCCAGCAGTCGGGGGACAGGGGAAGATTACGAGCAGTACTTC
J: TRBJ1-3; size: many; length: 15; V: TRBV12-3/TRBV12-4; D: -; CDR3: CASKRTADSGNTIYF; DNA: TGTGCCAGCAAGAGGACGGCGGACTCTGGAAACACCATATATTTT
J: TRBJ1-2; size: many; length: 17; V: TRBV29-1; D: TRBD1; CDR3: CSVEDRGTGEANYGYTF; DNA: TGCAGCGTTGAAGATCGAGGGACAGGGGAAGCTAACTATGGCTACACCTTC
J: TRBJ2-7; size: many; length: 14; V: TRBV2; D: -; CDR3: CASSEVSSSYEQYF; DNA: TGTGCCAGCAGTGAGGTGTCCAGCTCCTACGAGCAGTACTTC
J: TRBJ2-7; size: many; length: 15; V: TRBV28; D: TRBD1; CDR3: CASSLRGQGAYEQYF; DNA: TGTGCCAGCAGTTTAAGGGGACAGGGGGCCTACGAGCAGTACTTC
J: TRBJ1-2; size: many; length: 12; V: TRBV28; D: -; CDR3: CASSPDSGGYTF; DNA: TGTGCCAGCAGCCCTGACTCGGGAGGCTACACCTTC
J: TRBJ1-1; size: many; length: 14; V: TRBV27; D: -; CDR3: CASSLIGWGTEAFF; DNA: TGTGCCAGCAGTTTGATCGGTTGGGGAACTGAAGCTTTCTTT